Listed below are T cell receptor beta chains from one sample, sequenced in a study of neoadjuvant anti-PD-1 for oral cavity cancer. Produced via immunoSEQ multiplex PCR; TCRdb's table is partial and in-frame only. The repertoire has tens of thousands of clones, about 86% of them found once; the top ten carry about 3.4%. The specimen was PBMCs, collected before nivolumab (anti-PD-1) treatment. The receptors shown here come from a person aged 35 to 85 with oral cavity squamous cell carcinoma. Each CDR3 is given without its conserved first and last residue.

CDR3,J,V
ASSLVVRGKGDQPQH,TRBJ1-5,TRBV7-9
ASTGTGVDRAGGYT,TRBJ1-2,TRBV27
ASSLGVASFGYT,TRBJ1-2,TRBV6-5
AWSVIGGAGGYT,TRBJ1-2,TRBV30
ASSPTGQVNQPQH,TRBJ1-5,TRBV5-1
ASSQEGVLNYGYT,TRBJ1-2,TRBV4-1
ASNGRDSSYEQY,TRBJ2-7,TRBV2
ASSSGTGLNEQF,TRBJ2-1,TRBV5-1
ASSRRTGSNNEQF,TRBJ2-1,TRBV9
ASSYSPGGLYEQF,TRBJ2-1,TRBV6-5
ASSQQGTEAF,TRBJ1-1,TRBV5-1
AWGFGDRGPQNTGELF,TRBJ2-2,TRBV30
ASSLGQRSGNTIY,TRBJ1-3,TRBV5-4
ASSLAGLAGPYNEQF,TRBJ2-1,TRBV11-2